This T cell receptor beta chain was documented in a study of cytomegalovirus exposure and HLA in healthy donors. Study at large: Earlier sequencing of approximately 200 million T cells yielded around 100 million unique TCR beta sequences. Study-level points and caveats: Prior analysis indicated that the majority of TCR beta V segments exhibited productivity approximately 90% or approximately 30% of the time. In all likelihood, a cluster of highly shared sequence variants was a sequencing artifact.

This clone was seen only a few times. Antigen: not known. The PCR used 60 Vbeta and 13 Jbeta primers. Libraries were prepared by immunoSEQ multiplex PCR; TCRdb keeps only in-frame clonotypes and omits some of them. The sample lists roughly 100,000 clones; 9.5% to 15% were seen once. V shed 2 bases and J shed 4 bases, with 8 bases lying between them. The CDR3 length is 12 residues. Germline V lookup: CDR1 SQVTM, CDR2 ANQGSEA. The chain carries TRBV29-1 and TRBJ1-2; D remains ambiguous. Material for sequencing was PBMCs. The sequence came from a man aged 40-55 years in good health and CMV-seropositive. The CDR3 DNA reads TGCAGCGTTGAACTGGCAAGCTATGGCTACACCTTC. Protein product: CSVELASYGYTF.